Detailed here is one TCR beta chain. This record comes from a study of long-term antiretroviral therapy in people with HIV. Germline V lookup: CDR1 MNHEY, CDR2 SVGAGI. V was pared by 0 bases and J by 3 bases, with 11 bases between. The CDR3 spans 15 residues. Runs used v3.0 of the immunoSEQ assay and were done at survey level. Generated by immunoSEQ multiplex PCR, the TCRdb table keeps only in-frame clones and is missing some. This sample yields roughly 20,000 clones, of which 80% are seen a single time; around 11% belongs to the top ten. Sequencing used unsorted PBMCs, obtained 0.2 years after starting antiretroviral therapy. The rearrangement joins TRBV6-5 to TRBJ1-1; TRBD1 is a possible D gene (5 bases). The sequence was collected from a woman aged 40 to 50 with HIV. The CDR3 DNA is TGTGCCAGCAGTTACTCGAAAGCAGGGTACACTGAAGCTTTCTTT. Its protein product is CASSYSKAGYTEAFF.